What follows is one TCR beta chain and its context. The V and J ends lost 1 base and 2 bases, in that order; junction bases with no gene match: 3. This CDR3 has 16 amino acids. Germline V CDR1 and CDR2: SGHRS, YFSETQ. The entry originates in a study of OX40 agonist ivuxolimab in advanced cancers. Study background: The patients' treatment was ivuxolimab, an agonistic anti-OX40 (CD134) antibody. It was permissible to have had prior anti-PD-1, anti-PD-L1 or anti-CTLA-4 therapy, and less than 45% had some. Six ivuxolimab dose levels, 0.01 to 10 mg/kg, were given intravenously every 2 weeks.

TCRdb's table, derived via immunoSEQ multiplex PCR, lists solely in-frame clones and lacks some. The sample has about 56,000 clones, over 75% seen once. This TCR derives from an adult with an advanced solid tumor such as melanoma, head and neck, liver or kidney cancer. The genes are TRBV5-1 and TRBJ2-1; TRBD1 aligns across 10 bases. Specimen: CD4+ or CD8+ T cells sorted from blood, collected in a trial of the OX40 agonist ivuxolimab. CDR3 protein: CASSLSGTGAYNEQFF. CDR3 DNA: TGCGCCAGCAGCTTGAGTGGGACAGGGGCCTACAATGAGCAGTTCTTC. Variable domain in full (rest from reference TRBV5-1 and TRBJ2-1): KAGVTQTPRYLIKTRGQQVTLSCSPISGHRSVSWYQQTPGQGLQFLFEYFSETQRNKGNFPGRFSGRQFSNSRSEMNVSTLELGDSALYLCASSLSGTGAYNEQFFGPGTRLTVL.